This T cell receptor (beta chain) was recovered during a study of blood T cell repertoires in COVID-19. Looking at the study overall: Samples taken during acute and convalescent COVID-19 were collected in the United States, Italy and Spain. Nucleic acid was either cDNA or gDNA, and it came from T cells, B-cell-depleted T cells, or PBMCs.

Original processing methods: Researchers report that nucleated cell counts were estimated from reference gene primer amplification. Clones were read by immunoSEQ multiplex PCR, and TCRdb kept only the in-frame ones, dropping some. V and J calls and clone size are those listed in that table; D and trimming were worked out from the DNA. Counted here are about 260,000 clones, about 87% occurring once; the ten biggest clones make up approximately 4%. The length of the CDR3 is 14 residues. Germline CDR1 LGHNT, CDR2 FRNRAP. Between the trimmed V and J ends, which lost 2 bases and 5 bases, there was a span of 11 bases.

The sequencing sample was made of peripheral blood. The rearrangement links TRBV12-5 to TRBJ2-3, with D maybe TRBD1 (6 bases). The receptor's source is a man aged 55-75 years who had recovered from COVID-19. CDR3 in DNA: TGTGCTAGTGGTTTGTCCACAGGGAAAGATACGCAGTATTTT. Its protein product is CASGLSTGKDTQYF.